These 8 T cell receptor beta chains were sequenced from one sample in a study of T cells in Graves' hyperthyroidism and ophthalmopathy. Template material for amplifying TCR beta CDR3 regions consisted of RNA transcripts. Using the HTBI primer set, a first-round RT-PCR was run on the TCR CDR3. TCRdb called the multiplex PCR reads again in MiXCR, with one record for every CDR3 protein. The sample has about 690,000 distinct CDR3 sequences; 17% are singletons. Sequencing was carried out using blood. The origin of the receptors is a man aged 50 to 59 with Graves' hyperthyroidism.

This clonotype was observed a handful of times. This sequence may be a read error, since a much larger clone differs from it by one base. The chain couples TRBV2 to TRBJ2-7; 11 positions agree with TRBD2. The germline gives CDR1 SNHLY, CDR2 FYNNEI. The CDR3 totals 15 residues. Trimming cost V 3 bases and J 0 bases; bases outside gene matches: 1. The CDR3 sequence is CASSDTSGSSYEQYF. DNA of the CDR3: TGTGCCAGCAGTGACACTAGCGGGAGCTCCTACGAGCAGTACTTC. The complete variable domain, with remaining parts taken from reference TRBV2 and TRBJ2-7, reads EPEVTQTPSHQVTQMGQEVILRCVPISNHLYFYWYRQILGQKVEFLVSFYNNEISEKSEIFDDQFSVERPDGSNFTLKIRSTKLEDSAMYFCASSDTSGSSYEQYFGPGTRLTVT.

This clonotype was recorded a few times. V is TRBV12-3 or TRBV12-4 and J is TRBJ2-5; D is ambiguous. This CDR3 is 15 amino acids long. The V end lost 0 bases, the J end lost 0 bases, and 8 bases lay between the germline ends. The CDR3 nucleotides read TGTGCCAGCAGTTTAGCTTCGGGCTACCAAGAGACCCAGTACTTC. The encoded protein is CASSLASGYQETQYF.

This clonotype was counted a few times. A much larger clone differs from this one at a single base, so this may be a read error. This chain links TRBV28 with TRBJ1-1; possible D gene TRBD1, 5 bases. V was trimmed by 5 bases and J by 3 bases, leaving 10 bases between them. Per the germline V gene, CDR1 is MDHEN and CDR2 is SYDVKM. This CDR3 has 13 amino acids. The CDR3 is CASSRQIDTEAFF. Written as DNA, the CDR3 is TGTGCCAGCAGTCGACAGATTGACACTGAAGCTTTCTTT.

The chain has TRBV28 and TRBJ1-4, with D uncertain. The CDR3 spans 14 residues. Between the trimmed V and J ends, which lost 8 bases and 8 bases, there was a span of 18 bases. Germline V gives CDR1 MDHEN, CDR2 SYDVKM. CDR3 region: CASVGEKGLEKLFF. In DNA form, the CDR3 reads TGTGCCAGCGTTGGGGAGAAGGGCCTGGAAAAACTGTTTTTT.

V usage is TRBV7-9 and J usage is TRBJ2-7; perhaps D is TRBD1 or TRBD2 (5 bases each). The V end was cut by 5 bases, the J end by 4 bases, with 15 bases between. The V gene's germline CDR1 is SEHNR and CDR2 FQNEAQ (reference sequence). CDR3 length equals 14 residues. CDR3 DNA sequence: TGTGCCAGCAGCACCGGGGCAGCCTCTTACGAGCAGTACTTC. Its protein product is CASSTGAASYEQYF. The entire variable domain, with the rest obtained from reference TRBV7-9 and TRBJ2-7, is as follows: DTGVSQNPRHKITKRGQNVTFRCDPISEHNRLYWYRQTLGQGPEFLTYFQNEAQLEKSRLLSDRFSAERPKGSFSTLEIQRTEQGDSAMYLCASSTGAASYEQYFGPGTRLTVT.

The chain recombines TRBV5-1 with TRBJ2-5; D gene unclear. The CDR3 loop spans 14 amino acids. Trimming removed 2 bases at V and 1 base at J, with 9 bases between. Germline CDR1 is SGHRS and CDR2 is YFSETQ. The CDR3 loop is CASSLIPSQETQYF. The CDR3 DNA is TGCGCCAGCAGCTTAATTCCCAGCCAAGAGACCCAGTACTTC. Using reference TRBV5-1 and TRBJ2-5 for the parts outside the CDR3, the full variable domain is KAGVTQTPRYLIKTRGQQVTLSCSPISGHRSVSWYQQTPGQGLQFLFEYFSETQRNKGNFPGRFSGRQFSNSRSEMNVSTLELGDSALYLCASSLIPSQETQYFGPGTRLLVL.

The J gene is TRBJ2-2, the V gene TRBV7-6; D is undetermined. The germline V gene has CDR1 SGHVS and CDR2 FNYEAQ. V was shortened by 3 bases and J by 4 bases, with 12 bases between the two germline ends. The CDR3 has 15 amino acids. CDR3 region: CASSLSSTFTGELFF. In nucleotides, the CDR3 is TGTGCCAGCAGCTTGAGTTCAACTTTCACCGGGGAGCTGTTTTTT.

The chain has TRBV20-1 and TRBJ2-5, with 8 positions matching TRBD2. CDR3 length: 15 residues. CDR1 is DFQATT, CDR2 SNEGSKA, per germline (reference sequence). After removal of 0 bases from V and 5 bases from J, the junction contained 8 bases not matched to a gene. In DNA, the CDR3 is TGCAGTGCTAGAGATCCCGGGAGGGCCTGGGAGACCCAGTACTTC. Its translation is CSARDPGRAWETQYF.